This TCR beta chain was identified in a study of CD8 T cells in Susac syndrome. Per germline, CDR1 LGHDT and CDR2 YNNKEL (reference sequence). The CDR3 has 13 residues. Trimming cost V 0 bases and J 2 bases, with 4 bases left between them. TEMRA cells were FACS-enriched, with CD8+ and CD4+ T cells isolated negatively. The RNA, about 0.45 to 1 ug, was put through reverse transcription using random hexamers. Amplification of the TCR beta CDR3 was carried out by immunoSEQ multiplex PCR, which spanned a total of 54 Vbeta and 13 Jbeta segments. TCRdb used MiXCR to reprocess the immunoSEQ multiplex PCR reads, holding one entry per CDR3 protein. The table has 100,000 to 150,000 distinct CDR3 sequences, 90% to 95% seen once; the top ten hold more than 0.095%.

This receptor was identified in a human donor in good health. Material for sequencing was CD4+ T cells from PBMCs. This chain links TRBV3-1 with TRBJ1-2, with D hard to call. CDR3 amino acids: CASSQDPNYGYTF. The CDR3 bases are TGTGCCAGCAGCCAAGATCCAAACTATGGCTACACCTTC.